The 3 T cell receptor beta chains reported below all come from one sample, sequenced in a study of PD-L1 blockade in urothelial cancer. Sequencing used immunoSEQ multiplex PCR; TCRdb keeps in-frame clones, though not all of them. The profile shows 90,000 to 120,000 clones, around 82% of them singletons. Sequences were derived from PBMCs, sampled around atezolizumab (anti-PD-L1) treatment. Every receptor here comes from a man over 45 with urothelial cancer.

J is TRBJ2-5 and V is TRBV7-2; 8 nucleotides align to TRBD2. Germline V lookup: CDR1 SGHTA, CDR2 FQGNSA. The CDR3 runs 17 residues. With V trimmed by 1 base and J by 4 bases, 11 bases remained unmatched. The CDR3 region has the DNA TGTGCCAGCAGCTTAGGTTCCAGCGGGAGACCCGGAGAGACCCAGTACTTC. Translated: CASSLGSSGRPGETQYF.

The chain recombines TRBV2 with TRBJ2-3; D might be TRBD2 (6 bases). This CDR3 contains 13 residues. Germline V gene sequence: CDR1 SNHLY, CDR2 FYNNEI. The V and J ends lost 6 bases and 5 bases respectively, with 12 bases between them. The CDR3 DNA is TGTGCCAGCAGCCCACTGGAGGGAGATACGCAGTATTTT. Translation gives CASSPLEGDTQYF.

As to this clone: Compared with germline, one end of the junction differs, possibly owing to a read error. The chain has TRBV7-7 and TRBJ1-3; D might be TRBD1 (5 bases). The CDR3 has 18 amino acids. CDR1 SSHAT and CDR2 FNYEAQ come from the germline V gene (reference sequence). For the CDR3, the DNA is TGTGCTAGCAGCCCGTACCCATCAACAGGCGCGGGAGGAAACACCATATATTTT. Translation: CASSPYPSTGAGGNTIYF.